The 4 T cell receptor beta chains listed next were all sequenced from one sample in a study of T cells expressing NK-cell markers. From the 5' RACE reads, TCRdb lists one entry per CDR3 protein and no DNA. This repertoire comprises 400,000 to 550,000 distinct CDR3 sequences; its ten largest clones make up approximately 7%. The sample was blood T cells: a sorted CD56 or NKG2C T cell subset, CD4+ or CD8+ T cells, or bulk PBMC T cells (not recorded which). These TCRs come from a woman aged 18-70 years in good health.

This chain uses TRBV15 with TRBJ2-3. The germline V gene has CDR1 LNHNV and CDR2 YYDKDF (reference sequence). This CDR3 spans 14 amino acids. CDR3 sequence reads: CATSSRRMGDTQYF.

This chain uses TRBV9 with TRBJ1-6. This CDR3 is built from 15 residues. Germline V CDR1 and CDR2: SGDLS, YYNGEE. CDR3 in amino acids: CASSPVVAANSPLHF.

The rearrangement uses TRBV19 and TRBJ2-7. Germline loops: CDR1 LNHDA, CDR2 SQIVND (reference sequence). The CDR3 spans 13 residues. This CDR3 is CASSMEGLYEQYF.

The rearrangement uses TRBV5-6 and TRBJ2-3; the D gene TCRdb calls, TRBD1, cannot be checked with no DNA. The CDR3 has 17 residues. CDR1 is SGHDT, CDR2 YYEEEE, per germline. CDR3 region: CASSLQDPGARTDTQYF.